The 20 T cell receptor beta chains reported below all come from one sample, sequenced in a study of regulatory T cells in long-lasting Graves disease. Time point denoted: newly diagnosed GD, antithyroid drugs for less than 3 months. PBMC-extracted RNA yielded the TCR library. Both iRepertoire HTBI primers and Arm-PCR of CDR3 regions were used to build the TCR beta libraries. TCRdb redid the calling of the multiplex PCR reads with MiXCR, one entry per CDR3 protein. The data show around 500,000 distinct CDR3 sequences, with about 16% seen just once and around 25% held by the top ten. The same data also went into a second study, on T cells in Graves' hyperthyroidism and ophthalmopathy.

Sample: peripheral blood mononuclear cells (PBMCs), taken at new diagnosis, from a patient treated with antithyroid drugs. These receptors were obtained from a woman aged 40 to 65 with Graves disease.

This clonotype has a count of ten or more. The genes are TRBV18 and TRBJ1-5; weak D call: TRBD1 (5 bases). With 5 bases removed from V and 0 bases from J, the gap between germline ends came to 11 bases. CDR1 is KGHSH and CDR2 is LQKENI in the germline V gene. The CDR3 covers 15 residues. The CDR3 DNA reads TGTGCCAGCTCAACCCAGGGTTATAGCAATCAGCCCCAGCATTTT. Its protein product is CASSTQGYSNQPQHF. The variable domain in full, completed from reference TRBV18 and TRBJ1-5, reads NAGVMQNPRHLVRRRGQEARLRCSPMKGHSHVYWYRQLPEEGLKFMVYLQKENIIDESGMPKERFSAEFPKEGPSILRIQQVVRGDSAAYFCASSTQGYSNQPQHFGDGTRLSIL.

The chain employs TRBV7-9 and TRBJ2-2, with no clear D. From germline, CDR1 is SEHNR and CDR2 FQNEAQ (reference sequence). The V end was cut by 3 bases, the J end by 7 bases, with 18 bases between. The CDR3 has 16 residues. CDR3 coding DNA: TGTGCCAGCAGCTTTTCTCCTCAGGAATTTTTCGGGGAGCTGTTTTTT. This gives the protein CASSFSPQEFFGELFF.

This clonotype was picked up many times. The chain joins TRBV3-1 to TRBJ2-2; 7 bases align to TRBD1. The V segment lost 1 base and the J segment 4 bases; nucleotides outside the gene matches: 9. The CDR3 is 17 residues long. CDR1 LGHDT and CDR2 YNNKEL come from the germline V gene (reference sequence). In DNA form, the CDR3 reads TGTGCCAGCAGCCAAGCCGTGACAGGGCTAGGCACCGGGGAGCTGTTTTTT. Its protein is CASSQAVTGLGTGELFF.

In its sample, this clonotype was seen many times. The chain employs TRBV27 and TRBJ2-7, with D perhaps matching TRBD1 or TRBD2 (5 bases each). The V gene's germline CDR1 is MNHEY and CDR2 SMNVEV (reference sequence). This CDR3 comprises 15 residues. V shed 4 bases and J shed 6 bases, with 19 bases lying between them. CDR3 nucleotides: TGTGCCAGCAGTTCTGAGGGCCGGGGCCTTCTCGAGCAGTACTTC. It translates to CASSSEGRGLLEQYF.

For this clonotype: This may come from a read error, since a much larger clone is one base off. The conserved phenylalanine or tryptophan normally closing the CDR3 is absent here, so this likely arose from a read error. The chain recombines TRBV28 with TRBJ2-1; 8 bases match TRBD1. The J call is in doubt because the DNA end fits TRBJ2-5 better. This CDR3 contains 15 residues. Germline lookup yields CDR1 MDHEN and CDR2 SYDVKM. For the CDR3, the DNA is TGTGCCAGCAGCCAGGACAGGGTTGCGTCAGAGACCCAGTACCTC. Encoded protein: CASSQDRVASETQYL.

This clonotype appeared a few times. The chain employs TRBV19 and TRBJ2-7, with D possibly matching TRBD2 (6 bases). Germline V gene data show CDR1 as LNHDA and CDR2 as SQIVND (reference sequence). V was cut by 8 bases and J by 6 bases, with 14 bases left in between. The CDR3 loop spans 12 amino acids. In DNA form, the CDR3 reads TGTGCCAGTCGGGGATCGGGGGTCGAGCAGTACTTC. Encoded protein: CASRGSGVEQYF.

The rearrangement joins TRBV5-1 to TRBJ2-7; 9 bases match TRBD1. CDR1 and CDR2 (germline): SGHRS, YFSETQ. With 0 bases clipped from V and 3 bases from J, the junction kept 10 bases outside the gene matches. The CDR3 runs 17 residues. The CDR3 protein is CASSLASAGTGHYEQYF. CDR3 bases: TGCGCCAGCAGCTTGGCCTCCGCCGGGACAGGGCACTACGAGCAGTACTTC.

Only one count was recorded for this clonotype. The chain combines TRBV12-5 with TRBJ1-1; D gene uncertain. V was cut by 1 base and J by 5 bases, with 14 bases left in between. CDR3 length: 15 residues. Germline V gene data show CDR1 as LGHNT and CDR2 as FRNRAP. The CDR3 sequence is CASGLARVFNTEAFF. The DNA of the CDR3 is TGTGCTAGTGGTTTGGCACGGGTTTTTAATACTGAAGCTTTCTTT.

The table lists this clonotype with many counts. This chain connects TRBV10-3 to TRBJ2-4, with a possible D match to TRBD2 (6 bases). CDR3 length: 16 amino acids. Germline V gives CDR1 ENHRY, CDR2 SYGVKD. Trimming took off 3 bases at V and 1 base at J, with 13 bases between the two ends. The CDR3 bases are TGTGCCATCAGTGATTCAGGGACTTTTGCCAAAAACATTCAGTACTTC. Residues: CAISDSGTFAKNIQYF.

This sequence joins TRBV4-1 and TRBJ2-7; D is tentatively TRBD1 or TRBD2 (6 bases each). CDR3 length equals 15 residues. Germline CDR1 is MGHRA and CDR2 is YSYEKL. V was shortened by 4 bases and J by 3 bases, with 16 bases between the two germline ends. This CDR3 reads CASSPKEGEGYEQYF. The DNA for the CDR3 is TGCGCCAGCAGCCCCAAGGAGGGGGAAGGCTACGAGCAGTACTTC.

This clonotype was detected many times. The chain couples TRBV7-6 to TRBJ2-5; 10 nucleotides line up with TRBD1. The V gene end was trimmed by 5 bases and the J gene end by 5 bases; junction bases not matched to a gene: 8. Per germline, CDR1 SGHVS and CDR2 FNYEAQ. CDR3 length: 15 residues. The CDR3 loop reads CASSLDRGRVETQYF. CDR3 coding DNA: TGTGCCAGCAGCCTCGACAGGGGGCGGGTCGAGACCCAGTACTTC.

This clonotype was counted ten times or more. The chain joins TRBV27 to TRBJ2-7, with TRBD1 matching 7 bases. With 5 bases clipped from V and 0 bases from J, the junction kept 7 bases outside the gene matches. The CDR3 is 15 residues long. Germline assignment: CDR1 MNHEY and CDR2 SMNVEV (reference sequence). CDR3 nucleotides: TGTGCCAGCAGTCGCACGACAGGGAACTCCTACGAGCAGTACTTC. This encodes CASSRTTGNSYEQYF.

Many counts were recorded for this clonotype. The chain couples TRBV11-2 to TRBJ1-1; a possible D gene is TRBD1 (6 bases). The V and J ends lost 7 bases and 2 bases respectively, with 17 bases between them. CDR1 and CDR2 from the germline V gene are SGHAT and FQNNGV. The CDR3 spans 15 residues. The CDR3 is CASNLQGISNTEAFF. The CDR3 nucleotides read TGTGCCAGCAACTTGCAGGGGATAAGCAACACTGAAGCTTTCTTT.

This chain joins TRBV7-3 and TRBJ2-6; D possibly corresponds to TRBD2 (5 bases). Trimming removed 8 bases at V and 0 bases at J, with 8 bases between. Germline V lookup: CDR1 SGHTA, CDR2 FQGTGA. The length of the CDR3 is 14 residues. CDR3 in amino acids: CASAGSSGANVLTF. As DNA, the CDR3 is TGTGCCAGCGCGGGTAGCTCTGGGGCCAACGTCCTGACTTTC.

This clonotype was observed many times. The V and J genes are TRBV12-3 or TRBV12-4 and TRBJ2-7; 11 nucleotides agree with TRBD1. The CDR3 has 14 amino acids. J gave up 5 bases and V 6 bases, and 6 bases lay outside the gene matches. The CDR3 region is CASSLGQGVHEQYF. As DNA, the CDR3 is TGTGCCAGCAGCCTGGGACAGGGGGTCCACGAGCAGTACTTC.

The gene calls are TRBV11-3 and TRBJ2-2, with D perhaps TRBD1 or TRBD2 (5 bases each). Germline assignment: CDR1 SGHNT and CDR2 YENEEA. The CDR3 sequence is 17 residues long. V was shortened by 5 bases and J by 2 bases, with 18 bases between the two germline ends. DNA for the CDR3: TGTGCCAGCAGCCCGTGGGTACTGAGGGGCAACACCGGGGAGCTGTTTTTT. Amino acid sequence: CASSPWVLRGNTGELFF.

A note on this clonotype: A much more abundant neighbour one base away suggests this may be a read error. This chain links TRBV20-1 with TRBJ1-1, with 8 bases identical to TRBD1. This CDR3 contains 11 residues. Germline V gene sequence: CDR1 DFQATT, CDR2 SNEGSKA (reference sequence). The CDR3 loop is CSAYRGSEASF. CDR3 in DNA: TGCAGTGCGTACAGGGGGAGTGAAGCTTCCTTT.

The CDR3 DNA reads TGTGCCAGCAGCTTTTCGTCCGGCCTGAACACTGAAGCTTTCTTT. This codes for CASSFSSGLNTEAFF. The chain links TRBV7-9 to TRBJ1-1; D remains unclear. This CDR3 contains 15 residues. Germline V gives CDR1 SEHNR, CDR2 FQNEAQ (reference sequence). Trimming took off 3 bases at V and 0 bases at J, with 11 bases between the two ends. The variable domain in full, with the rest retrieved from reference TRBV7-9 and TRBJ1-1, is DTGVSQNPRHKITKRGQNVTFRCDPISEHNRLYWYRQTLGQGPEFLTYFQNEAQLEKSRLLSDRFSAERPKGSFSTLEIQRTEQGDSAMYLCASSFSSGLNTEAFFGQGTRLTVV.

This clonotype was counted a few times. This chain joins TRBV3-1 and TRBJ1-2; D not resolved. Trimming removed 1 base at V and 8 bases at J, with 14 bases between. There are 14 residues in the CDR3. Per germline, CDR1 LGHDT and CDR2 YNNKEL (reference sequence). The CDR3 DNA follows: TGTGCCAGCAGCCAAGGAGGGCGGACCCTAGGCTACACCTTC. Translated: CASSQGGRTLGYTF.

The chain recombines TRBV7-2 with TRBJ1-1, with no clear D. With 2 bases removed from V and 6 bases from J, the gap between germline ends came to 16 bases. There are 15 residues in the CDR3. CDR1 is SGHTA and CDR2 is FQGNSA in the germline V gene. CDR3 sequence (DNA): TGTGCCAGCAGCTTATCGCACACCCTTGGATCTGAAGCTTTCTTT. Protein: CASSLSHTLGSEAFF. Supplemented by reference TRBV7-2 and TRBJ1-1, the full variable domain reads GAGVSQSPSNKVTEKGKDVELRCDPISGHTALYWYRQSLGQGLEFLIYFQGNSAPDKSGLPSDRFSAERTGGSVSTLTIQRTQQEDSAVYLCASSLSHTLGSEAFFGQGTRLTVV.